The next 3 T cell receptor beta chains were all read from a single sample in a study of shared clonotypes between healthy human individuals. Method: immunoSEQ multiplex PCR; TCRdb's copy keeps in-frame clones and lacks some. The table shows 950,000 to 1,300,000 clones, with 65% to 80% occurring only once. Sequencing was carried out using memory CD4+ T cells sorted from blood. Specified subset: CD45RA-negative fraction. The receptors derive from a man between 18 and 35 years old in good health.

The chain couples TRBV10-2 to TRBJ2-3; the D gene is possibly TRBD2 (5 bases). The CDR3 length is 12 residues. Germline CDR1 reads WSHSY; CDR2 reads SAAADI. Between the trimmed V and J ends, which lost 9 bases and 9 bases, there was a span of 16 bases. DNA for the CDR3: TGCGCCAGGGTGGACTGGTCGGTAACGCAGTATTTT. Its protein product is CARVDWSVTQYF.

The chain uses TRBV5-1 and TRBJ2-7, with 9 bases identical to TRBD1. The CDR3 runs 14 residues. Trimming at V came to 1 base and at J to 6 bases, leaving 5 bases not matched to a gene. Germline V gene sequence: CDR1 SGHRS, CDR2 YFSETQ. For the CDR3, the DNA is TGCGCCAGCAGCTTGCAACAGGGGGCTGCCGAGCAGTACTTC. Amino acid sequence: CASSLQQGAAEQYF.

About this clone: Other DNA sequences within the sample encode an identical CDR3. The genes are TRBV5-1 and TRBJ2-5; D is possibly TRBD2 (6 bases). The germline gives CDR1 SGHRS, CDR2 YFSETQ. With 0 bases removed from V and 5 bases from J, the gap between germline ends came to 11 bases. The CDR3 runs 14 residues. CDR3 coding DNA: TGCGCCAGCAGCTTGGACAGCCGGGGGGAGACCCAGTACTTC. The encoded protein is CASSLDSRGETQYF. The variable domain in full, completed from reference TRBV5-1 and TRBJ2-5, reads KAGVTQTPRYLIKTRGQQVTLSCSPISGHRSVSWYQQTPGQGLQFLFEYFSETQRNKGNFPGRFSGRQFSNSRSEMNVSTLELGDSALYLCASSLDSRGETQYFGPGTRLLVL.